The 27 T cell receptor beta chains below come from one sample, sequenced in a study of identical twins (dated by TCRdb to about 2016). Receptors were amplified or captured by 5' RACE. The data were produced on an Illumina HiSeq 2000. TCRdb reran the public reads through fastp at Q25 and MiXCR, keeping productive beta chains. Rows matching on CDR3 protein sequence are summarized as one entry with the most common DNA and genes. The table for this sample lists approximately 700,000 distinct CDR3 sequences; 15% to 20% of them were counted only once. The top ten clones comprise about 12% of the sample. These data were also reused for a study on T cells expressing NK-cell markers.

The sample taken for sequencing was PBMCs. These receptors all come from a woman younger than 30 in good health.

The chain has TRBV24-1 and TRBJ2-5; no definite D call. Germline V lookup: CDR1 KGHDR, CDR2 SFDVKD. V was shortened by 9 bases and J by 4 bases, with 20 bases between the two germline ends. The CDR3 sequence is 15 residues long. The chain's CDR3 is CATGAPTVRGETQYF. CDR3 nucleotides: TGTGCCACCGGAGCCCCCACGGTGCGAGGAGAGACCCAGTACTTC.

This clonotype has ten or more counts. The chain links TRBV14 to TRBJ2-5; TRBD2 might be the D (6 bases). V was pared by 2 bases and J by 3 bases, with 19 bases between. In germline, CDR1 is SGHDN, CDR2 FVKESK. The CDR3 spans 17 residues. CDR3 amino acids: CASSQSYPAGIKETQYF. The CDR3 DNA sequence: TGTGCCAGCAGCCAAAGCTACCCCGCGGGGATCAAAGAGACCCAGTACTTC.

In this sample, this clonotype turned up many times. V usage is TRBV20-1 and J usage is TRBJ1-1, with 7 bases identical to TRBD1. Germline-derived CDR1 and CDR2 are DFQATT and SNEGSKA (reference sequence). The CDR3 consists of 13 residues. V shed 5 bases and J 7 bases; nucleotides not matched to a gene: 10. The DNA for the CDR3 is TGCAGTGCTCTACCGGGACAGAAGGGTGAAGCTTTCTTT. It is translated as CSALPGQKGEAFF.

The chain employs TRBV29-1 and TRBJ2-5; D call uncertain. The V gene lost 7 bases and the J gene lost 1 base, with 19 bases spanning the gap. The CDR3 covers 15 residues. Per the germline V gene, CDR1 is SQVTM and CDR2 is ANQGSEA. The CDR3 DNA sequence: TGCAGCGCAGAAGGCCGTACACATCCCCAAGAGACCCAGTACTTC. As protein: CSAEGRTHPQETQYF.

This clonotype was counted only a few times. This rearrangement joins TRBV10-3 to TRBJ2-3; 10 bases match TRBD2. From germline, CDR1 is ENHRY and CDR2 SYGVKD. V trimming: 10 bases; J trimming: 2 bases; junction bases outside the gene matches: 6. This CDR3 region has 14 residues. The CDR3 DNA reads as TGTGCCACCAAGCGGGAGGGCCCCACAGATACGCAGTATTTT. This encodes CATKREGPTDTQYF.

This clonotype was picked up many times. The rearrangement joins TRBV5-1 to TRBJ2-7; possible D gene TRBD2, 6 bases. The CDR3 loop spans 14 amino acids. Germline V lookup: CDR1 SGHRS, CDR2 YFSETQ. Trimming pared 0 bases from V and 2 bases from J, leaving 9 bases between. As DNA, the CDR3 is TGCGCCAGCAGCTTGGGGAGGGAGGCCTACGAGCAGTACTTC. Amino acids: CASSLGREAYEQYF. Full variable domain (missing parts from reference TRBV5-1 and TRBJ2-7): KAGVTQTPRYLIKTRGQQVTLSCSPISGHRSVSWYQQTPGQGLQFLFEYFSETQRNKGNFPGRFSGRQFSNSRSEMNVSTLELGDSALYLCASSLGREAYEQYFGPGTRLTVT.

This clonotype turned up a few times. The rearrangement uses TRBV20-1 and TRBJ2-2, with 9 nucleotides matching TRBD2. CDR1 is DFQATT, CDR2 SNEGSKA, per germline (reference sequence). The CDR3 length is 13 residues. J was trimmed by 6 bases and V by 5 bases; bases with no gene match: 4. CDR3 in DNA: TGCAGTGCTGCTAGCGGGGCGTCCGGGGAGCTGTTTTTT. Residues: CSAASGASGELFF.

This clonotype was seen at least ten times. The chain couples TRBV6-5 to TRBJ2-5; D may be TRBD2 (5 bases). The germline V gene has CDR1 MNHEY and CDR2 SVGAGI. The CDR3 has 14 amino acids. Trimming pared 2 bases from V and 3 bases from J, leaving 10 bases between. DNA of the CDR3: TGTGCCAGCAGTTACAGGTTGGAGGAAGAGACCCAGTACTTC. It codes for CASSYRLEEETQYF.

This clonotype has more than one count but fewer than ten. The chain recombines TRBV10-3 with TRBJ1-2; 7 bases fit TRBD1. The CDR3 runs to 14 residues. The V gene end was trimmed by 4 bases and the J gene end by 2 bases; junction bases not matched to a gene: 4. Germline CDR1 ENHRY, CDR2 SYGVKD. In DNA, the CDR3 is TGTGCCATCAGTGTGGGGACAGCGAACTATGGCTACACCTTC. Protein sequence: CAISVGTANYGYTF.

This chain uses TRBV27 with TRBJ1-1; D might be TRBD1 (5 bases). The V gene lost 1 base and the J gene lost 1 base, with 10 bases spanning the gap. The CDR3 sequence is 15 residues long. Germline V CDR1 and CDR2: MNHEY, SMNVEV (reference sequence). In nucleotides, the CDR3 is TGTGCCAGCAGTTTATTTAGGACACCGAACACTGAAGCTTTCTTT. The encoded protein is CASSLFRTPNTEAFF.

This clonotype was found once. J is TRBJ2-7 and V is TRBV29-1; D may be TRBD2 (6 bases). From germline, CDR1 is SQVTM and CDR2 ANQGSEA. CDR3 length: 12 residues. The V end lost 4 bases, the J end lost 7 bases, and 14 bases lay between the germline ends. The CDR3 sequence: CSVGADYWEQYF. DNA for the CDR3: TGCAGCGTTGGGGCGGACTATTGGGAGCAGTACTTC.

The CDR3 DNA reads as TGTGCCAGCAGGACAGGGGGCGCTGGGGCCAACGTCCTGACTTTC. The encoded protein is CASRTGGAGANVLTF. The chain employs TRBV28 and TRBJ2-6, with 10 bases lining up with TRBD1. The CDR3 length is 15 residues. CDR1 is MDHEN and CDR2 is SYDVKM in the germline V gene. J lost 2 bases, V lost 6 bases, and 1 base had no gene match.

The chain combines TRBV5-5 with TRBJ1-3, with a weak D call TRBD1 (6 bases). Germline V gene data show CDR1 as SGHKS and CDR2 as YYEKEE (reference sequence). This CDR3 spans 15 amino acids. Between the trimmed V and J ends, which lost 4 bases and 4 bases, there was a span of 15 bases. The CDR3 is CASSAQGRSGNTIYF. Written as DNA, the CDR3 is TGTGCCAGCAGCGCACAGGGAAGGTCCGGAAACACCATATATTTT.

This clonotype has only one observation. A much larger clone lies a single base off, so this may be a read error. The chain combines TRBV6-1 with TRBJ2-3, with TRBD2 matching 8 bases. Trimming took 5 bases from V and 1 from J; bases not matched to a gene: 5. CDR1 and CDR2 from the germline V gene are MNHNS and SASEGT. This CDR3 has 15 residues. DNA for the CDR3: TGTGCCAGCAGTAGAACCGGGGGGGGCACAGATACGCAGTATTTT. Protein: CASSRTGGGTDTQYF.

Concerning this clonotype: This CDR3 fails to terminate in the conserved phenylalanine or tryptophan, so it likely reflects a read error. The rearrangement joins TRBV20-1 to TRBJ2-7; 11 nucleotides agree with TRBD2. This CDR3 spans 15 amino acids. V lost 2 bases, J lost 1 base, and 4 bases stayed unmatched. The germline V gene encodes CDR1 DFQATT and CDR2 SNEGSKA (reference sequence). CDR3 residues: CSARSTSGRSYEQYL. Written as DNA, the CDR3 is TGCAGTGCTAGAAGTACTAGCGGGAGATCCTACGAGCAGTACCTC.

This clonotype has just a few counts. This chain links TRBV6-6 with TRBJ2-5; no reliable D call. Germline CDR1 reads MNHNY; CDR2 reads SVGAGI (reference sequence). The V gene lost 8 bases and the J gene lost 5 bases, with 12 bases spanning the gap. The CDR3 is made up of 12 amino acids. Here the CDR3 reads CASDSDMETQYF. DNA of the CDR3: TGTGCCAGCGACTCTGACATGGAGACCCAGTACTTC.

This clonotype was seen only a few times. The V and J genes are TRBV6-5 and TRBJ1-3; D gene uncertain. The CDR3 runs to 15 residues. Per the germline V gene, CDR1 is MNHEY and CDR2 is SVGAGI. The ends were cut back, 2 bases at V and 0 bases at J, with 8 bases in the middle. The CDR3 nucleotides read TGTGCCAGCAGTTACAGCCTCAGCTCTGGAAACACCATATATTTT. Protein: CASSYSLSSGNTIYF.

The chain has TRBV27 and TRBJ2-7; 7 bases are a match to TRBD1. Germline CDR1 reads MNHEY; CDR2 reads SMNVEV (reference sequence). V dropped 3 bases and J dropped 0; count of bases not matched to a gene: 5. This CDR3 spans 15 amino acids. The DNA of the CDR3 is TGTGCCAGCAGTTTGACGGGACAGAACTCCTACGAGCAGTACTTC. Protein sequence: CASSLTGQNSYEQYF.

The chain recombines TRBV10-3 with TRBJ2-7, with D possibly called TRBD1 or TRBD2 (5 bases each). V was clipped by 8 bases and J by 4 bases, with 15 bases between them. This CDR3 has 13 amino acids. Per germline, CDR1 ENHRY and CDR2 SYGVKD. In DNA, the CDR3 is TGTGCCATCGGTAGGGACCAAACTTACGAGCAGTACTTC. It is translated as CAIGRDQTYEQYF.

This clonotype has a handful of counts. V and J are TRBV20-1 and TRBJ2-5; D is unclear. Germline V CDR1 and CDR2: DFQATT, SNEGSKA (reference sequence). V lost 1 base to trimming and J lost 5 bases, with 11 bases between them. The CDR3 length is 13 residues. The CDR3 bases are TGCAGTGCTAGAGCCCCGGTGGGGGAGACCCAGTACTTC. Translating gives CSARAPVGETQYF.

The chain links TRBV6-5 to TRBJ2-3; D perhaps matches TRBD2 (6 bases). Germline loops: CDR1 MNHEY, CDR2 SVGAGI. Deletions cut 0 bases from V and 4 bases from J, with 14 bases between. The CDR3 has 16 amino acids. CDR3 residues: CASSYSRSGVSDTQYF. The DNA of the CDR3 is TGTGCCAGCAGTTACTCGAGATCGGGAGTTTCAGATACGCAGTATTTT.

V is TRBV10-3 and J is TRBJ1-3; the D is unclear. This CDR3 has 11 residues. Per germline, CDR1 ENHRY and CDR2 SYGVKD. Trimming stripped 8 bases from V and 4 bases from J, with 6 bases between. CDR3 residues: CAIGSGNTIYF. CDR3 nucleotide sequence: TGTGCCATCGGTTCAGGAAACACCATATATTTT.

This clonotype was seen more than once but under ten times. V usage is TRBV14 and J usage is TRBJ1-4; D not resolved. This CDR3 is 14 amino acids long. Germline CDR1 SGHDN, CDR2 FVKESK. V lost 1 base, J lost 7 bases, and 10 bases lay in between. CDR3 DNA: TGTGCCAGCAGCCAAGGACGGGGATCTGAAAAACTGTTTTTT. Protein: CASSQGRGSEKLFF.

The CDR3 loop is CASGTFSTDTQYF. The CDR3 region has the DNA TGTGCCAGCGGGACCTTTAGCACAGATACGCAGTATTTT. The chain combines TRBV12-3 or TRBV12-4 with TRBJ2-3; D is possibly TRBD1 or TRBD2 (5 bases each). The CDR3 is 13 amino acids. Trimming took off 8 bases at V and 0 bases at J, with 9 bases between the two ends.

The V and J genes are TRBV5-1 and TRBJ2-1, with 9 bases fitting TRBD2. The CDR3 loop spans 16 amino acids. V gave up 2 bases and J gave up 3 bases; unmatched junction bases: 6. Per germline, CDR1 SGHRS and CDR2 YFSETQ. The CDR3 here is CASSFEGSGSYNEQFF. CDR3 DNA: TGCGCCAGCAGCTTTGAAGGTAGCGGGAGCTACAATGAGCAGTTCTTC.

The CDR3 is CATGGLINEKLFF. In DNA form, the CDR3 reads TGTGCCACTGGGGGCCTTATCAATGAAAAACTGTTTTTT. V gene TRBV6-6 combines with J gene TRBJ1-4; D might be TRBD1 (6 bases). Per germline, CDR1 MNHNY and CDR2 SVGAGI (reference sequence). Trimming pared 10 bases from V and 5 bases from J, leaving 14 bases between. The CDR3 loop spans 13 amino acids.

A few counts support this clonotype. The V and J genes are TRBV6-2 or TRBV6-3 and TRBJ2-5, with D possibly TRBD2 on 5 matching bases. The V end lost 9 bases, the J end lost 4 bases, and 18 bases lay between the germline ends. The CDR3 has 14 amino acids. The germline CDR1 and CDR2 sequences are MNHEY and SVGEGT. The CDR3 spells CARTWRVAGETQYF. The CDR3 region has the DNA TGTGCCAGGACTTGGCGGGTAGCCGGAGAGACCCAGTACTTC.